What follows are 10 T cell receptor beta chains derived from one specimen sequenced in a study of identical twins. TCRdb re-called the 5' RACE reads through MiXCR, storing one row per CDR3 protein. The data show 400,000 to 500,000 distinct CDR3 sequences, approximately 17% seen once. The specimen was naive T cells sorted from blood. The receptors derive from a man aged 45 to 65 in good health.

The sample holds many counts of this clonotype. The chain employs TRBV5-1 and TRBJ2-1, with 14 positions matching TRBD2. Germline-derived CDR1 and CDR2 are SGHRS and YFSETQ. The CDR3 has 18 residues. The V and J ends lost 3 bases and 9 bases, in that order; junction bases with no gene match: 14. The CDR3 spells CASSWTPRLAGGPSEQFF. CDR3 DNA sequence: TGCGCCAGCAGCTGGACCCCCAGACTAGCGGGAGGGCCTAGTGAGCAGTTCTTC.

This clonotype was observed a handful of times. This sequence joins TRBV6-5 and TRBJ1-6; D unresolved. The CDR3 covers 15 residues. CDR1 MNHEY and CDR2 SVGAGI come from the germline V gene. The V end was cut by 0 bases, the J end by 4 bases, with 7 bases between. CDR3 DNA sequence: TGTGCCAGCAGTTACTCCGGGATATATAATTCACCCCTCCACTTT. Its protein is CASSYSGIYNSPLHF.

The CDR3 region has the DNA TGTGCCAGCAGTTATTCGTCAGGGGCTCGCACCGGGGAGCTGTTTTTT. It encodes CASSYSSGARTGELFF. The chain couples TRBV6-2 or TRBV6-3 to TRBJ2-2; TRBD1 might be the D (6 bases). Deletions cut 3 bases from V and 4 bases from J, with 15 bases between. This CDR3 is 16 amino acids long. Germline V gene data show CDR1 as MNHEY and CDR2 as SVGEGT.

This clonotype showed up many times. This sequence joins TRBV20-1 and TRBJ2-1; 12 positions match TRBD1. CDR3 length: 19 residues. Trimming cost V 1 base and J 1 base; bases outside gene matches: 11. Germline-derived CDR1 and CDR2 are DFQATT and SNEGSKA (reference sequence). The CDR3 protein is CSARGDRGRGIRSYNEQFF. The CDR3 DNA reads TGCAGTGCTAGAGGGGACAGGGGGCGAGGAATTAGGTCCTACAATGAGCAGTTCTTC.

The table lists this clonotype with many counts. The chain recombines TRBV19 with TRBJ1-5; D unresolved. The V end lost 3 bases, the J end lost 3 bases, and 6 bases lay between the germline ends. The CDR3 runs 13 residues. Per germline, CDR1 LNHDA and CDR2 SQIVND (reference sequence). CDR3 loop: CASSMTPNQPQHF. The CDR3 bases are TGTGCCAGTAGTATGACCCCCAATCAGCCCCAGCATTTT.

This chain uses TRBV10-3 with TRBJ1-5; D not resolved. V lost 4 bases, J lost 6 bases, and 10 bases lay in between. Germline lookup yields CDR1 ENHRY and CDR2 SYGVKD. There are 13 residues in the CDR3. CDR3: CAISGLDGQPQHF. The CDR3, as DNA: TGTGCCATCAGTGGGCTGGACGGTCAGCCCCAGCATTTT.

Only a few counts were recorded for this clonotype. The chain uses TRBV7-6 and TRBJ2-5; the D is unclear. The CDR3 consists of 12 residues. From germline, CDR1 is SGHVS and CDR2 FNYEAQ. V shed 6 bases and J shed 4 bases, with 9 bases lying between them. CDR3 nucleotides: TGTGCCAGCAGACATTTTGGAGAGACCCAGTACTTC. This gives the protein CASRHFGETQYF.

There are many counts of this clonotype. V is TRBV28 and J is TRBJ2-1; 7 nucleotides match TRBD1. This CDR3 contains 16 residues. V lost 4 bases and J lost 2; bases outside the gene matches: 8. Germline V gene sequence: CDR1 MDHEN, CDR2 SYDVKM. The DNA for the CDR3 is TGTGCCAGCAGTTCCCGAGACAGGGCTACCTACAATGAGCAGTTCTTC. Its translation: CASSSRDRATYNEQFF.

This clonotype was picked up many times. V and J are TRBV27 and TRBJ2-7; maybe TRBD1 (5 bases). This CDR3 spans 13 amino acids. V shed 6 bases and J shed 7 bases, with 16 bases lying between them. CDR1 is MNHEY and CDR2 is SMNVEV in the germline V gene (reference sequence). The CDR3 bases are TGTGCCAGCAGAGCTTCAGGGTACCAAGAGCAGTACTTC. Translating it yields CASRASGYQEQYF.

This clonotype was detected only a few times. The chain has TRBV12-3 or TRBV12-4 and TRBJ2-7; 10 bases fit TRBD1. The CDR3 runs to 14 residues. J lost 7 bases, V lost 4 bases, and 7 bases had no gene match. The CDR3 DNA reads as TGTGCCAGCAGTTCCGGGACAGGGGTGAGGGAGCAGTACTTC. Residues: CASSSGTGVREQYF.